This T cell receptor beta chain was sequenced during a study of blood T cell repertoires in COVID-19. About the research overall: Researchers got acute and convalescent COVID-19 samples from the United States, Italy and Spain. PBMCs, B-cell-depleted T cells, or T cells were the source of the cDNA or gDNA that made up the material.

The CDR3 contains 14 residues. The junction had 8 bases not matched to a gene; V was cut back by 4 bases and J by 7 bases. Germline V gene sequence: CDR1 MNHEY, CDR2 SMNVEV (reference sequence). The Seattle site enrolled patients during active infection and followed them longitudinally. Per the authors' pipeline: Estimation of nucleated cell counts was performed using reference gene primer amplification. Some clones are missing from TCRdb's copy, which holds only in-frame ones; the method was immunoSEQ multiplex PCR. That table is the source of V, J and clone size, and D and trimming were worked out from the DNA. The sample holds 250,000 to 400,000 clones, approximately 90% seen once.

The sample taken for sequencing was peripheral blood. The chain is built from TRBV27 and TRBJ2-3; 7 bases are shared with TRBD2. This receptor was obtained from a woman aged 25-40 years with COVID-19, enrolled during active disease. The CDR3 DNA follows: TGTGCCAGCAGTTCACGGGACTATTCCCATACGCAGTATTTT. It is translated as CASSSRDYSHTQYF.